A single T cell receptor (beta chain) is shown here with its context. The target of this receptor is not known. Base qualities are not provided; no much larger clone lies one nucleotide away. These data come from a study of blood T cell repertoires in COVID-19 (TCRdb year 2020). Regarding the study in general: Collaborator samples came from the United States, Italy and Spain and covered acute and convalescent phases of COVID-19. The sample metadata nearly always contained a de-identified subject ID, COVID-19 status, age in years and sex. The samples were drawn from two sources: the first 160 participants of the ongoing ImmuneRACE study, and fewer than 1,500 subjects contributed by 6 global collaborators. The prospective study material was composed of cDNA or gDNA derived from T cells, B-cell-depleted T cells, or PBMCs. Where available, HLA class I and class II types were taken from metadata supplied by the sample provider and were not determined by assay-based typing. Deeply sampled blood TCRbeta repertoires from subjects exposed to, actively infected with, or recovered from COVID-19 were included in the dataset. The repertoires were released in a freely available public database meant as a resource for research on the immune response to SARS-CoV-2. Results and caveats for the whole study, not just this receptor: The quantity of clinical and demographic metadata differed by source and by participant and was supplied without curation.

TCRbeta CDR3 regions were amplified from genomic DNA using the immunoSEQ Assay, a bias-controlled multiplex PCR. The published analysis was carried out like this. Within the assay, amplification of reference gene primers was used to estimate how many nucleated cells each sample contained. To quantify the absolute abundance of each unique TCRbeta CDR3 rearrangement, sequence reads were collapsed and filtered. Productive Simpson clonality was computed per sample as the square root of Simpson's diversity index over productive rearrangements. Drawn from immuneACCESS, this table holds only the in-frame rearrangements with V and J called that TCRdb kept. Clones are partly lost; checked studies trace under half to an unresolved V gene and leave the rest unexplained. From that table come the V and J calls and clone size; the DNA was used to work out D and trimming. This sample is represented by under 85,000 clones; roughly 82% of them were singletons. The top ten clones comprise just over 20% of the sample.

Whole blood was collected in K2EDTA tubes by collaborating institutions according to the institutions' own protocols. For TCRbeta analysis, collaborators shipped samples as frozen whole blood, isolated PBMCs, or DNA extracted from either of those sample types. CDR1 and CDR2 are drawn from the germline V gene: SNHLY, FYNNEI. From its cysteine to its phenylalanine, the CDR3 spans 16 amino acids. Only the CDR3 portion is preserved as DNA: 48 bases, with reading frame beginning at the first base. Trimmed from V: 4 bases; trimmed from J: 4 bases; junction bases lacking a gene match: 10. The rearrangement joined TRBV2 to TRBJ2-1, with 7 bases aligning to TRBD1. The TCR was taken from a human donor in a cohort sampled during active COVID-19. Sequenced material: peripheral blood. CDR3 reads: CASSGQGLLQYNEQFF. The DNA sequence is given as TGTGCCAGCAGTGGACAGGGCCTTTTACAATACAATGAGCAGTTCTTC.